The 10 T cell receptor beta chains below come from one sample, sequenced in a study of T-cell reconstitution after alpha-beta-depleted transplantation in children. Unique molecular identifiers were used to barcode this TCRbeta library. TCRdb independently ran MiXCR on the PCR reads; one entry per CDR3 protein. Of nearly 550,000 distinct CDR3 sequences in the sample, about 16% were seen once. Specimen: PBMCs from the stem cell graft donor, collected from the stem cell graft. These receptors were taken from a human donor who donated a stem cell graft to a child with acute lymphoblastic leukemia.

The J gene is TRBJ1-3, the V gene TRBV30; unclear D gene. V lost 0 bases to trimming and J lost 1 base, with 10 bases between them. The CDR3 runs to 15 residues. Germline CDR1 and CDR2: GTSNPN and SVGIG (reference sequence). The CDR3 protein is CAWSVRNGSGNTIYF. In DNA, the CDR3 is TGTGCCTGGAGTGTACGGAACGGATCTGGAAACACCATATATTTT.

This clonotype was picked up a small number of times. The chain is built from TRBV20-1 and TRBJ2-3, with D perhaps TRBD2 (6 bases). The CDR3 loop spans 13 amino acids. Germline V gene sequence: CDR1 DFQATT, CDR2 SNEGSKA (reference sequence). V was trimmed by 6 bases and J by 2 bases, leaving 12 bases between them. The CDR3 coding sequence is TGCAGTGCCAGGAGGGGCCTCACAGATACGCAGTATTTT. It is translated as CSARRGLTDTQYF.

This clonotype has more than one count but fewer than ten. The chain employs TRBV14 and TRBJ2-2; TRBD1 is a possible D gene (6 bases). The CDR3 spans 17 residues. Germline V gives CDR1 SGHDN, CDR2 FVKESK. V was pared by 2 bases and J by 0 bases, with 13 bases between. DNA of the CDR3: TGTGCCAGCAGCCAACCCAAGGGGGACCCGAACACCGGGGAGCTGTTTTTT. This sequence encodes CASSQPKGDPNTGELFF.

At least ten counts were recorded for this clonotype. The gene calls are TRBV25-1 and TRBJ2-7; D not resolved. Trimming stripped 4 bases from V and 6 bases from J, with 13 bases between. Germline-derived CDR1 and CDR2 are MGHDK and SYGVNS. This CDR3 has 13 amino acids. CDR3: CASSAPGGAEQYF. CDR3 nucleotide sequence: TGTGCCAGCAGTGCCCCAGGCGGCGCCGAGCAGTACTTC.

This clonotype was found a few times. The rearrangement links TRBV5-8 to TRBJ1-1; D is possibly TRBD1 (6 bases). V was shortened by 4 bases and J by 2 bases, with 12 bases between the two germline ends. The CDR3 spans 14 residues. The germline V gene encodes CDR1 SGHTS and CDR2 YDEGEE. The chain's CDR3 is CASSPIQGNTEAFF. The CDR3, as DNA: TGTGCCAGCAGCCCCATACAGGGTAACACTGAAGCTTTCTTT.

The gene calls are TRBV7-2 and TRBJ2-7; 7 nucleotides match TRBD2. V lost 3 bases and J lost 4; bases outside the gene matches: 6. CDR3 length: 14 residues. Germline V gene sequence: CDR1 SGHTA, CDR2 FQGNSA. The CDR3 loop reads CASSFGTIIYEQYF. CDR3 sequence (DNA): TGTGCCAGCAGCTTCGGGACTATCATTTACGAGCAGTACTTC.

This chain uses TRBV6-5 with TRBJ2-1, with 7 positions matching TRBD2. CDR1 and CDR2 from the germline V gene are MNHEY and SVGAGI. This CDR3 region has 19 residues. Losses at the gene ends were 2 bases for V and 4 bases for J; bases not matched to a gene: 17. The CDR3 reads CASSYPRVPAGEEYNEQFF. In DNA form, the CDR3 reads TGTGCCAGCAGTTACCCTAGGGTTCCGGCGGGAGAGGAGTACAATGAGCAGTTCTTC.

This clonotype was observed once. A much larger clone lies a single base off, so this may be a read error. This chain links TRBV5-1 with TRBJ1-2; TRBD1 matches 7 bases. CDR1 is SGHRS, CDR2 YFSETQ, per germline. CDR3 length: 16 residues. In DNA form, the CDR3 reads TGCGCCAACAGCTTCGAGCCAGGACAGGCTCTTTATGGCTACACCTTC. Protein product: CANSFEPGQALYGYTF.

V usage is TRBV30 and J usage is TRBJ1-1, with TRBD1 matching over 7 bases. The CDR3 is 16 residues long. Unmatched junction bases numbered 11, after V lost 1 base and J lost 3 bases. Germline assignment: CDR1 GTSNPN and CDR2 SVGIG (reference sequence). The CDR3 loop reads CAWSAEQGIRYTEAFF. CDR3 DNA sequence: TGTGCCTGGAGTGCAGAACAGGGGATTCGGTACACTGAAGCTTTCTTT.

This clonotype was counted many times. This rearrangement joins TRBV5-1 to TRBJ2-3; TRBD1 might be the D (5 bases). This CDR3 has 15 amino acids. Per germline, CDR1 SGHRS and CDR2 YFSETQ. V was trimmed by 5 bases and J by 1 base, leaving 14 bases between them. The CDR3 here is CASRRTGLGTDTQYF. The CDR3 DNA is TGCGCCAGCAGACGTACAGGTTTGGGCACAGATACGCAGTATTTT.